This T cell receptor beta chain was documented in a study of blood T cell repertoires in COVID-19. Libraries were prepared by immunoSEQ multiplex PCR; TCRdb keeps only in-frame clonotypes and omits some of them. The sample contains hundreds of thousands of clones, approximately 86% of which appear only once. This clone was seen only once. Per germline, CDR1 SEHNR and CDR2 FQNEAQ (reference sequence). V lost 1 base and J lost 4, with 10 bases in between. The CDR3 is made up of 14 amino acids. The clonotype comes from an elderly woman with active or convalescent COVID-19. The sequencing sample was made of peripheral blood. The rearrangement links TRBV7-9 to TRBJ1-2, with D perhaps matching TRBD1 (5 bases). The CDR3 DNA sequence: TGTGCCAGCAGCTTAGGTGTGGGGGGCTATGGCTACACCTTC. Its protein is CASSLGVGGYGYTF. The full variable domain, with the rest looked up from reference TRBV7-9 and TRBJ1-2, is DTGVSQNPRHKITKRGQNVTFRCDPISEHNRLYWYRQTLGQGPEFLTYFQNEAQLEKSRLLSDRFSAERPKGSFSTLEIQRTEQGDSAMYLCASSLGVGGYGYTFGSGTRLTVV.